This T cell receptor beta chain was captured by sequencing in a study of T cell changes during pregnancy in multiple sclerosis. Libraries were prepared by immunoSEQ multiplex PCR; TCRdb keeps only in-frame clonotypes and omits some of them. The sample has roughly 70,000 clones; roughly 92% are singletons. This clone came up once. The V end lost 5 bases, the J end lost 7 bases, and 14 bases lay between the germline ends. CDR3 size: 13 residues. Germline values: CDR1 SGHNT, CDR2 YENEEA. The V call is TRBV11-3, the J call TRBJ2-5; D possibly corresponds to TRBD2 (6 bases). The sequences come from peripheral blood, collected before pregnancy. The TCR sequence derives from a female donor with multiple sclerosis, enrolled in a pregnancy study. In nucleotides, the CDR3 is TGTGCCAGCAGCCCCGGGACTTCTGGGACCCAGTACTTC. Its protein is CASSPGTSGTQYF.